One T cell receptor (beta chain) is described in this entry. The sample is drawn from a study of blood T cell repertoires in COVID-19. Across the whole study: Material from acute and convalescent COVID-19 was sourced from the United States, Italy and Spain.

V was clipped by 0 bases and J by 4 bases; unmatched bases: 3. The CDR3 has 14 residues. Per the germline V gene, CDR1 is SGHDT and CDR2 is YYEEEE. Using immunoSEQ multiplex PCR, the repertoire was profiled, and TCRdb retains in-frame clones only, with some absent. The data contain about 97,000 clones, around nine tenths of them singletons. The chain employs TRBV5-6 and TRBJ1-2; 7 bases match TRBD1. The sequenced sample was peripheral blood. The origin of this receptor is a human donor in a cohort sampled during active COVID-19. CDR3 sequence: CASSLGDSFYGYTF. Here the CDR3 DNA reads TGTGCCAGCAGCTTGGGGGACAGTTTCTATGGCTACACCTTC.